This T cell receptor beta chain derives from a study of long-term antiretroviral therapy in people with HIV. Overall study results and limits: The repertoire was dominated at all time points by clones expanded before ART. Repertoires with HIV possessed tighter CDR3 length spans than those of controls. ART was followed by higher diversity that remained below transplant donor controls.

Each contributor possessed a minimum of one pre-ART and a minimum of two post-ART PBMC samples. A v3.0 immunoSEQ assay was performed at survey level. Clones were read by immunoSEQ multiplex PCR, and TCRdb kept only the in-frame ones, dropping some. The sample holds tens of thousands of clones, 80% to 90% seen once. As to this clone: Its antigen is as yet unknown.

Germline CDR1 reads MNHEY; CDR2 reads SVGAGI. The length of the CDR3 is 14 residues. With 0 bases removed from V and 4 bases from J, the gap between germline ends came to 7 bases. The V and J genes are TRBV6-5 and TRBJ2-1, with D hard to call. Sequencing used unsorted PBMCs, obtained 0.3 years after starting antiretroviral therapy. The receptor comes from a man between 18 and 35 years old with HIV. In DNA form, the CDR3 reads TGTGCCAGCAGTTACTCCCAAGTATACAATGAGCAGTTCTTC. Translation: CASSYSQVYNEQFF.